The 5 T cell receptor beta chains given below trace back to one sample, sequenced in a study of ipilimumab plus nivolumab after autologous stem cell transplantation. TCRdb's table, derived via immunoSEQ multiplex PCR, lists solely in-frame clones and lacks some. Among tens of thousands of clones listed, 92% were seen once. The specimen was PBMCs, collected in a trial of ipilimumab plus nivolumab as post-transplant consolidation. These receptor sequences come from a male donor with multiple myeloma.

The chain employs TRBV29-1 and TRBJ2-2; a possible D gene is TRBD2 (8 bases). The ends were cut back, 7 bases at V and 4 bases at J, with 22 bases in the middle. In germline, CDR1 is SQVTM, CDR2 ANQGSEA. The CDR3 sequence is 16 residues long. The CDR3 sequence: CSALTGLGRGTGELFF. The CDR3 DNA reads as TGCAGCGCCCTGACAGGGCTCGGGAGGGGCACCGGGGAGCTGTTTTTT.

This clone was found once. The chain uses TRBV6-6 and TRBJ2-7; D gene uncertain. The CDR3 is 15 residues long. V shed 4 bases and J shed 4 bases, with 17 bases lying between them. Germline CDR1 reads MNHNY; CDR2 reads SVGAGI (reference sequence). CDR3: CASSSIVNSRYEQYF. The CDR3, as DNA: TGTGCCAGCAGTTCGATAGTGAATTCCCGGTACGAGCAGTACTTC.

CDR3 protein: CASSLQGRPDTQYF. The CDR3 nucleotides are TGTGCCAGCAGTTTACAGGGGCGCCCAGATACGCAGTATTTT. The chain employs TRBV27 and TRBJ2-3, with D perhaps TRBD1 (6 bases). The V end lost 2 bases, the J end lost 4 bases, and 10 bases lay between the germline ends. From germline, CDR1 is MNHEY and CDR2 SMNVEV (reference sequence). This CDR3 is built from 14 residues.

The chain is built from TRBV6-5 and TRBJ1-2; the D gene is possibly TRBD1 (5 bases). The V end lost 6 bases, the J end lost 4 bases, and 12 bases lay between the germline ends. The CDR3 has 13 amino acids. CDR1 and CDR2 (germline): MNHEY, SVGAGI. The CDR3 sequence is CASRTPGSYGYTF. The CDR3 region has the DNA TGTGCCAGCAGAACTCCAGGGAGCTATGGCTACACCTTC.

The chain links TRBV5-6 to TRBJ2-7; 9 bases line up with TRBD1. CDR3 length equals 14 residues. Trimming at V came to 6 bases and at J to 4 bases, leaving 8 bases not matched to a gene. The V gene's germline CDR1 is SGHDT and CDR2 YYEEEE. The CDR3 region is CASNGQGKAYEQYF. The CDR3 nucleotides read TGTGCCAGCAACGGACAGGGGAAGGCTTACGAGCAGTACTTC.